These 8 T cell receptor beta chains were all obtained from the same sample, sequenced in a study of PD-1 blockade in classical Hodgkin lymphoma (dated by TCRdb to 2020 to 2022). The sample's time point label, decoded: cycle 4 day 1 (C4D1), after around six weeks of nivolumab. Relapse after autologous stem cell transplantation had occurred in all trial patients, and cohorts A, B and C were distinguished by prior brentuximab vedotin exposure. Receptor amplification or capture employed the immunoSEQ multiplex PCR assay. Here the immuneACCESS table is served through TCRdb, limited to in-frame sequences with V and J called. Missing clones are a known gap in these copies; in checked studies unresolved V genes cover under half, and the rest lacks a known reason. Here the sample has 96,000 or so clones; 85% to 95% occur a single time. Roughly 2% of the sample is taken by the ten largest. This material consisted of peripheral blood mononuclear cells (PBMCs), taken before the fourth cycle of nivolumab. The receptor source for this set is a human donor with classical Hodgkin lymphoma.

In this sample, this clone turned up once. The chain uses TRBV6-1 and TRBJ2-1, with D tentatively TRBD1 or TRBD2 (5 bases each). The germline CDR1 and CDR2 sequences are MNHNS and SASEGT. The V and J ends lost 0 bases and 8 bases respectively, with 11 bases between them. The CDR3 is 14 amino acids. CDR3 DNA: TGTGCCAGCAGTGAAGCGCTTCCGGGGCATGAGCAGTTCTTC. Translation gives CASSEALPGHEQFF.

This clone was found a few times. This chain connects TRBV2 to TRBJ1-2; D unclear. Germline lookup yields CDR1 SNHLY and CDR2 FYNNEI. The CDR3 contains 11 residues. Trimming removed 0 bases from V and 4 bases from J, with 0 bases in between. As DNA, the CDR3 is TGTGCCAGCAGTGAAGCCTATGGCTACACCTTC. Translation: CASSEAYGYTF.

The chain carries TRBV19 and TRBJ2-1, with 9 bases that match TRBD2. The CDR3 covers 16 residues. J gave up 7 bases and V 6 bases, and 13 bases lay outside the gene matches. The germline V gene has CDR1 LNHDA and CDR2 SQIVND (reference sequence). The CDR3 is CASRAQSGRLGNEQFF. The CDR3 DNA follows: TGTGCCAGTAGAGCACAAAGCGGGAGGTTAGGAAATGAGCAGTTCTTC.

The V call is TRBV30, the J call TRBJ2-3; no definite D call. Germline V CDR1 and CDR2: GTSNPN, SVGIG (reference sequence). There are 14 residues in the CDR3. With 8 bases removed from V and 0 bases from J, the gap between germline ends came to 15 bases. The DNA of the CDR3 is TGTGCCCGGCGACTGGCGCTTAGCACAGATACGCAGTATTTT. Its translation: CARRLALSTDTQYF.

This chain joins TRBV5-4 and TRBJ2-6, with 8 positions matching TRBD1. The V and J ends lost 2 bases and 7 bases, in that order; junction bases with no gene match: 14. The length of the CDR3 is 18 residues. Germline V CDR1 and CDR2: SGHNT, YYREEE (reference sequence). The CDR3 bases are TGTGCCAGCAGCTTTGGGACAGGAGTAAGTCTGGTTGCCAACGTCCTGACTTTC. This encodes CASSFGTGVSLVANVLTF. Based on the CDR3 plus reference TRBV5-4 and TRBJ2-6, the full variable domain is ETGVTQSPTHLIKTRGQQVTLRCSSQSGHNTVSWYQQALGQGPQFIFQYYREEENGRGNFPPRFSGLQFPNYSSELNVNALELDDSALYLCASSFGTGVSLVANVLTFGAGSRLTVL.

This clone appeared a single time. This sequence joins TRBV30 and TRBJ1-1; unclear D gene. Germline lookup yields CDR1 GTSNPN and CDR2 SVGIG (reference sequence). The length of the CDR3 is 13 residues. The V gene lost 1 base and the J gene lost 0 bases, with 6 bases spanning the gap. The CDR3 DNA reads as TGTGCCTGGAGTGGACTTATGAACACTGAAGCTTTCTTT. It translates to CAWSGLMNTEAFF.

The chain employs TRBV7-9 and TRBJ2-5; 9 bases are shared with TRBD1. The J call may be in error: the DNA end matches TRBJ2-7 better. CDR3 length: 15 amino acids. Looked up from germline, CDR1 is SEHNR and CDR2 is FQNEAQ (reference sequence). The CDR3 spells CASSSGTGSSYEQYF. The CDR3 DNA is TGTGCCAGCAGCTCGGGGACAGGGAGCTCCTACGAGCAGTACTTC.

The gene calls are TRBV19 and TRBJ2-6, with 8 bases that match TRBD1. Trimming removed 5 bases from V and 1 base from J; junction bases left unmatched: 1. CDR1 and CDR2 (germline): LNHDA, SQIVND (reference sequence). CDR3 length equals 15 residues. This CDR3 reads CASSRTGSGANVLTF. The CDR3 DNA sequence: TGTGCCAGTAGTCGGACAGGGTCTGGGGCCAACGTCCTGACTTTC.